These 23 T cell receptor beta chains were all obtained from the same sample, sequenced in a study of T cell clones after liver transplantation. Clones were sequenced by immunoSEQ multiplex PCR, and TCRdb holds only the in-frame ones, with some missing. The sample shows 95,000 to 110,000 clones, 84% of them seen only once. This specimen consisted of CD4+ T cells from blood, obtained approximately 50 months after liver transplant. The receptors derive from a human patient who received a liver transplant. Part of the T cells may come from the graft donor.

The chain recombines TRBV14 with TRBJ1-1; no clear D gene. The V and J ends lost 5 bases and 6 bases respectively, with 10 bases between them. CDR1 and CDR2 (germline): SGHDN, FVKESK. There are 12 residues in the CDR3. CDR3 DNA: TGTGCCAGCAGCACCCGGTTCGCTGAAGCTTTCTTT. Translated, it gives CASSTRFAEAFF.

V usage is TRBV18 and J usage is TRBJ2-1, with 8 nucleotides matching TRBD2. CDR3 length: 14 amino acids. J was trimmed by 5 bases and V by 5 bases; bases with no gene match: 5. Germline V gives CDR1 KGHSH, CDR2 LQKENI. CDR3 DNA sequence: TGTGCCAGCTCAAGCGGGAGCCCTAACAATGAGCAGTTCTTC. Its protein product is CASSSGSPNNEQFF.

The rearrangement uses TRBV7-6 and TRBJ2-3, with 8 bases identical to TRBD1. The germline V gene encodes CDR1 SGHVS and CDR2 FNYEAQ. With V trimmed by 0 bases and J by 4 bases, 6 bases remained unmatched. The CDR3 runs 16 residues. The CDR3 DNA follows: TGTGCCAGCAGCTTAGCACTGGCAGGGGGCGCAGATACGCAGTATTTT. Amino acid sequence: CASSLALAGGADTQYF.

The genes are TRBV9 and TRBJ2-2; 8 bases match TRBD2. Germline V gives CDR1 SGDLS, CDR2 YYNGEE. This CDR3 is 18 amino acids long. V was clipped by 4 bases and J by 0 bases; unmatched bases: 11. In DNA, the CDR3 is TGTGCCAGCAGCAGAGGGTTATCTAGCGGGTCGAACACCGGGGAGCTGTTTTTT. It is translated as CASSRGLSSGSNTGELFF.

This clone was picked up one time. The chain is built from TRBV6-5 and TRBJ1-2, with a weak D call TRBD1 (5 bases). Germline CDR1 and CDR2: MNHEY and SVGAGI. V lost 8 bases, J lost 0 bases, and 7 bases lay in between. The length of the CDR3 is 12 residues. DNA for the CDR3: TGTGCCAGCGCGGGGGCTAACTATGGCTACACCTTC. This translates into CASAGANYGYTF.

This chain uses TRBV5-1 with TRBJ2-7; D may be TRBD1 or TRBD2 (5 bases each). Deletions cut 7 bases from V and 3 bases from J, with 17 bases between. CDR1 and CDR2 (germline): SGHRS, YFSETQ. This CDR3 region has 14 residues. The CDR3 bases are TGCGCCAGCGGACCCCAGGGACCTGGCTACGAGCAGTACTTC. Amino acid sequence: CASGPQGPGYEQYF.

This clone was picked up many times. The CDR3 DNA is TGTGCCAGCAGCCCAACTAGCGGGAGTTGGCGCGAGCAGTACTTC. It specifies CASSPTSGSWREQYF. The chain links TRBV7-8 to TRBJ2-7; 11 positions match TRBD2. V lost 5 bases and J lost 6; bases outside the gene matches: 9. The CDR3 consists of 15 residues. Germline CDR1 and CDR2: SGHVS and FQNEAQ.

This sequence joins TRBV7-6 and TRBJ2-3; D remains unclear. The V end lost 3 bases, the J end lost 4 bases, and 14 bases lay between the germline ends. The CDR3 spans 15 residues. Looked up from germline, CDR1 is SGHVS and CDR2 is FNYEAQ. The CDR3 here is CASSFSGPPADTQYF. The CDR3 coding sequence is TGTGCCAGCAGCTTCTCAGGCCCTCCAGCAGATACGCAGTATTTT.

The CDR3 region is CASSMGSGLDTIYF. The CDR3 region has the DNA TGTGCCAGTAGTATGGGGAGCGGATTAGACACCATATATTTT. The chain employs TRBV19 and TRBJ1-3; no clear D gene. CDR3 length equals 14 residues. Germline assignment: CDR1 LNHDA and CDR2 SQIVND (reference sequence). Between the trimmed V and J ends, which lost 3 bases and 8 bases, there was a span of 14 bases.

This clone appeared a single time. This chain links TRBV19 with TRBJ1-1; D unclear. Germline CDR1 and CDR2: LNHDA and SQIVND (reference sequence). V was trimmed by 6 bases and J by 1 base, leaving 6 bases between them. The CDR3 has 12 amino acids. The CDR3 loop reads CASREQNTEAFF. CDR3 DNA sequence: TGTGCCAGTAGGGAACAGAACACTGAAGCTTTCTTT.

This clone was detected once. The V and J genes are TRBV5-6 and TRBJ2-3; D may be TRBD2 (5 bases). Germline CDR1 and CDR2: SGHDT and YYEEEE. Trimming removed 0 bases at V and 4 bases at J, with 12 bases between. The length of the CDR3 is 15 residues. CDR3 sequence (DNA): TGTGCCAGCAGCTTGGGGAGGATCTCCTCAGATACGCAGTATTTT. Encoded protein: CASSLGRISSDTQYF.

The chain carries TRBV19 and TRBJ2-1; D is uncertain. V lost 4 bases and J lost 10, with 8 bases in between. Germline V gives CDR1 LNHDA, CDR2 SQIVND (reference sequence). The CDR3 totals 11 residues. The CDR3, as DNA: TGTGCCAGTAGTAGGACGGGCGAGCAGTTCTTC. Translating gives CASSRTGEQFF.

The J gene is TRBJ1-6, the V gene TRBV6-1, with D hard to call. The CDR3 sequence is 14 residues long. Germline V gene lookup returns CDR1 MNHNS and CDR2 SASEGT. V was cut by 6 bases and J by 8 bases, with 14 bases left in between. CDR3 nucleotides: TGTGCCAGCAGCCGGGATCGGGCTGATTCACCCCTCCACTTT. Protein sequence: CASSRDRADSPLHF.

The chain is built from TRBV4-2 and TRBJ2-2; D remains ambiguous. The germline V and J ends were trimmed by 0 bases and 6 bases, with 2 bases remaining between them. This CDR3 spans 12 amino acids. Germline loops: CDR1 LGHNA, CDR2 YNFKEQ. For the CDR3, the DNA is TGTGCCAGCAGCCAAGAACCCGGGGAGCTGTTTTTT. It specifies CASSQEPGELFF.

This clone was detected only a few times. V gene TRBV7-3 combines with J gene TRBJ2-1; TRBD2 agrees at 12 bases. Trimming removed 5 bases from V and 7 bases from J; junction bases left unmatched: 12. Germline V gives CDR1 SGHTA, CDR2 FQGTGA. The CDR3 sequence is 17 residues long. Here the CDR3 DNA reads TGTGCCAGCAGCCCCCTCCCGGGACTAGCGGGTCAAAATGAGCAGTTCTTC. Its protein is CASSPLPGLAGQNEQFF.

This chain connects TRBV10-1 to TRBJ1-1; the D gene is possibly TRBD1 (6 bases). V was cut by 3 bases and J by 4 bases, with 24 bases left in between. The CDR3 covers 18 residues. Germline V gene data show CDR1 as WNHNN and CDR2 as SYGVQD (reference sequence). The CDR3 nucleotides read TGCGCCAGCAGTGACCTGGACAGCTGGTTGTATAGTCCCACTGAAGCTTTCTTT. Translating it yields CASSDLDSWLYSPTEAFF.

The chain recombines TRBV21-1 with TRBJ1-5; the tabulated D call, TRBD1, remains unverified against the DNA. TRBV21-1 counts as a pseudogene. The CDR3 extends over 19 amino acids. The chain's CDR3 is CASSINRDRLLASNQPQHF. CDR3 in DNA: TGTGCCAGCAGCATCAACCGGGACAGACTACTCGCTAGCAATCAGCCCCAGCATTTT.

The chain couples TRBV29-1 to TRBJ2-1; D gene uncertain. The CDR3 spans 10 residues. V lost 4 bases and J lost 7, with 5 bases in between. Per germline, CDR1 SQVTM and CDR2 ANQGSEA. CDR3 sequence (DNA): TGCAGCGTTGGCGGAAATGAGCAGTTCTTC. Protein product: CSVGGNEQFF.

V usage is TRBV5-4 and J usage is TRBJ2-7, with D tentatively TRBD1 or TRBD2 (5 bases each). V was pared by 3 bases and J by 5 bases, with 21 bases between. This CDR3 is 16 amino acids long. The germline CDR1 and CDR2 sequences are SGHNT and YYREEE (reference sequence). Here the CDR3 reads CASSSDSSGRRNEQYF. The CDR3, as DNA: TGTGCCAGCAGCTCGGACTCGTCGGGACGGAGGAACGAGCAGTACTTC.

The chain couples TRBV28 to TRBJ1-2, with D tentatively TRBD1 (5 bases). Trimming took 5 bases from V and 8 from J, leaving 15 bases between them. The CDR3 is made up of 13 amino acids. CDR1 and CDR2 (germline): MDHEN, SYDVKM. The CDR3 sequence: CASSPYVEGGYTF. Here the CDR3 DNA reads TGTGCCAGCAGTCCGTATGTTGAGGGGGGCTACACCTTC.

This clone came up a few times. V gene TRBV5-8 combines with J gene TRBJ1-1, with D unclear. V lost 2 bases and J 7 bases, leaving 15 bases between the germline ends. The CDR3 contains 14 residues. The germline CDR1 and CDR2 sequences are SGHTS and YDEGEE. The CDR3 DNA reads TGTGCCAGCAGCTTAGAAGGAATCGGCTTTGAAGCTTTCTTT. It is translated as CASSLEGIGFEAFF. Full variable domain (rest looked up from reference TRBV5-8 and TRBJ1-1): EAGVTQSPTHLIKTRGQQATLRCSPISGHTSVYWYQQALGLGLQFLLWYDEGEERNRGNFPPRFSGRQFPNYSSELNVNALELEDSALYLCASSLEGIGFEAFFGQGTRLTVV.

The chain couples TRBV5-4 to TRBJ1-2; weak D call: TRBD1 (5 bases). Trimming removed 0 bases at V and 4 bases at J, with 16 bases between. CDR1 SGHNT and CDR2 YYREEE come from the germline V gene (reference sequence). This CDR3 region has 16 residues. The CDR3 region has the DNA TGTGCCAGCAGCTTGGGGGGGTCCCCTTTGGCCTATGGCTACACCTTC. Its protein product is CASSLGGSPLAYGYTF.

The CDR3 DNA reads TGTGCCAGCAGCGATCGACAGGGAGGAAACACCGGGGAGCTGTTTTTT. Translation gives CASSDRQGGNTGELFF. This chain uses TRBV5-4 with TRBJ2-2; perhaps TRBD1 as D (7 bases). The V gene's germline CDR1 is SGHNT and CDR2 YYREEE (reference sequence). The CDR3 has 16 amino acids. Trimming stripped 4 bases from V and 2 bases from J, with 15 bases between.